This note documents a single T cell receptor (beta chain) sequence. Its target is unknown. The V end lost 6 bases, the J end lost 3 bases, and 7 bases lay between the germline ends. The germline CDR1 and CDR2 sequences are SGHRS and YFSETQ. This CDR3 contains 12 residues. Use of 60 Vbeta and 13 Jbeta primers characterized the PCR. Generated by immunoSEQ multiplex PCR, the TCRdb table keeps only in-frame clones and is missing some. The sample includes just under 80,000 clones, 60% to 85% seen only once; the top ten take less than 4.5%. The data are from a study of cytomegalovirus exposure and HLA in healthy donors. The study, taken as a whole, reports: Later analysis suggested links between common viral pathogens and several top significant clusters. Under in vitro conditions, three CMV-associated chains were confirmed as specific for CMV antigens.

The clonotype originates from a man in his forties in good health and CMV-seronegative. The sample was PBMCs. This chain uses TRBV5-1 with TRBJ1-3; D gene unclear. This chain's CDR3 is CASKNGGNTIYF. The DNA for the CDR3 is TGCGCCAGCAAGAACGGTGGAAACACCATATATTTT.